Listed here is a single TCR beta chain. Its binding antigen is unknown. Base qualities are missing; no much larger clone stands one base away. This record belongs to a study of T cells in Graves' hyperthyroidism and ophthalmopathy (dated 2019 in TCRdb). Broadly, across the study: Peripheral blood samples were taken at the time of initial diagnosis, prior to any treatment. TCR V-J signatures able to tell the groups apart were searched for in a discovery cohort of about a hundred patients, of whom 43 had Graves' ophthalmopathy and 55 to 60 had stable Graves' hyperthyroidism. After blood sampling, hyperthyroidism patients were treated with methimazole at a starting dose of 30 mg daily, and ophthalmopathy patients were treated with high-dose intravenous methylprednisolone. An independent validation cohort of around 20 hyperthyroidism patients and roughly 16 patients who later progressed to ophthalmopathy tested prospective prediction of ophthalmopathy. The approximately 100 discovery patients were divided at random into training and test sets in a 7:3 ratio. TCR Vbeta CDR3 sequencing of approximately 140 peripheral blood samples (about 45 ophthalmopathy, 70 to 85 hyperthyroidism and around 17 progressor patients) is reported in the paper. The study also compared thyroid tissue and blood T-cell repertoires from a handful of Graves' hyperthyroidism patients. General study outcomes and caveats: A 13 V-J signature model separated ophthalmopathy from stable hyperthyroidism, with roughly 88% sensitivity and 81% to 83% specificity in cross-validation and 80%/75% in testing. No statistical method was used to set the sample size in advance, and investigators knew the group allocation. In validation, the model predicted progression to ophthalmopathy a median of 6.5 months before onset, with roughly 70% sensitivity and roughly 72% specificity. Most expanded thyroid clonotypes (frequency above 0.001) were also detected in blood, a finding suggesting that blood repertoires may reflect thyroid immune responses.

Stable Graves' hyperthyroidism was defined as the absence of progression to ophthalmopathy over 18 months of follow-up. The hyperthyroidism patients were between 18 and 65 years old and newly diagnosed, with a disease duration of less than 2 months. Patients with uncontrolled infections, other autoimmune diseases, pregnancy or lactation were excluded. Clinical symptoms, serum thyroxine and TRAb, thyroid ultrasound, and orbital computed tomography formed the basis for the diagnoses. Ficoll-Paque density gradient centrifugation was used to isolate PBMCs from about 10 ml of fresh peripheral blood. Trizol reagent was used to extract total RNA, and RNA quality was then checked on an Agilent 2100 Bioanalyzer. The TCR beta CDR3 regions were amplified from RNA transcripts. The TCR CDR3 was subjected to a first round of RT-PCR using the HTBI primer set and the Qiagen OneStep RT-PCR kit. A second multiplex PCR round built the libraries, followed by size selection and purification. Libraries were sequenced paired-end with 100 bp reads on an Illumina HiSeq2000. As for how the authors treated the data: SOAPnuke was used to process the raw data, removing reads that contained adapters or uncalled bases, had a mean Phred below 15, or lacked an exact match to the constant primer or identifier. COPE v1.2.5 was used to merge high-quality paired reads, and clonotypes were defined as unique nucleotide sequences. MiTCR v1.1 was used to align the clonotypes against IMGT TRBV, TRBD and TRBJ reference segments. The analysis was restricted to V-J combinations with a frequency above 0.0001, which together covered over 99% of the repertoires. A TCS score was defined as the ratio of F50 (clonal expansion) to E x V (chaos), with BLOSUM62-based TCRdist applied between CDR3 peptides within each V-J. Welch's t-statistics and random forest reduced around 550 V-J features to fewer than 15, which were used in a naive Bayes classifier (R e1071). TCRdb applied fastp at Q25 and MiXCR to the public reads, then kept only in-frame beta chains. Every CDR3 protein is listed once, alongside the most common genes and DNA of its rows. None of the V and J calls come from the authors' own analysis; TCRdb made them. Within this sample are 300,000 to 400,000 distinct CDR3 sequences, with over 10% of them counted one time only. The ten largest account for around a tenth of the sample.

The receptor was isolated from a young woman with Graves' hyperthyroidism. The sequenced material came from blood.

The CDR3 protein: CASSYSGSGGVTQYF. The DNA reads as follows: TGTGCCAGCAGTTACTCCGGGTCAGGGGGCGTGACCCAGTACTTC. This chain is built from TRBV6-5 and TRBJ2-5, with 8 junctional bases fitting TRBD1. V and J are trimmed by 0 bases and 7 bases, and the gene matches miss 7 bases of the junction. CDR1 MNHEY and CDR2 SVGAGI are derived from the germline V gene. Taken from cysteine to phenylalanine, the CDR3 has 15 residues. Only the CDR3 portion is preserved as DNA: 45 bases, with reading frame beginning at the first base.